This TCR beta chain was identified in a study of T cell repertoires in cytomegalovirus infection. Study-level results: Ex vivo responses were dominated by HLA-C-restricted CMV-specific TCR beta clonotypes. People with CMV and the relevant HLA were identified by cumulative public TCR beta family frequency.

CDR1 and CDR2 (germline): ENHRY, SYGVKD. The CDR3 runs to 16 residues. Trimming left V 0 bases short and J 2 bases short, with 14 bases between. This clonotype was counted ten times or more. Its cognate antigen is unknown. MiXCR, run by TCRdb on the reads, gives a single entry per CDR3 protein. The sample shows about 460,000 distinct CDR3 sequences, about 11% of them seen only once. This clonotype was sampled from a human donor in good health (CMV status not recorded). Some clones in this sample may be carry-over from other donors' samples. Sequenced input: PBMCs. The chain combines TRBV10-3 with TRBJ2-7; D gene ambiguous. The CDR3, as DNA: TGTGCCATCAGTGAGTCGGGTTTTCGGGTACCCTACGAGCAGTACTTC. This encodes CAISESGFRVPYEQYF.